This TCR beta chain was identified in a study of blood T cells in healthy people across ages. The sample holds a few counts of this clonotype. Germline V gene lookup returns CDR1 SGHRS and CDR2 YFSETQ. Trimming took 4 bases from V and 0 from J, leaving 10 bases between them. The CDR3 length is 14 residues. The use of a sample-barcoded 5' primer and a J-beta primer mix characterized a second PCR of roughly 6 to 11 cycles. TCRdb re-called the 5' RACE reads through MiXCR, storing one row per CDR3 protein. Of about 640,000 distinct CDR3 sequences listed, 58% were seen once; the top ten hold approximately 37%.

This TCR was recovered from a man aged 55 to 70 in good health. The sequencing input was blood. This rearrangement joins TRBV5-1 to TRBJ1-2; tentatively, D is TRBD1 (5 bases). In DNA, the CDR3 is TGCGCCAGCAGCGAAGGGACCGCTAACTATGGCTACACCTTC. It codes for CASSEGTANYGYTF.